This TCR beta chain was observed in a study of blood T cell repertoires in COVID-19 (dated by TCRdb to 2019 to 2021). Describing the broader study: Samples covering the acute and convalescent phases of COVID-19 were provided by collaborators in the United States, Italy and Spain. The dataset comprised deeply sampled blood TCRbeta repertoires from subjects exposed to, actively infected with, or recovered from COVID-19. Samples were obtained from the ongoing ImmuneRACE study (first 160 participants) and from 1,254 subjects provided by 6 global collaborators. Sample metadata almost always included a de-identified subject ID, COVID-19 status, age in years and sex. The material from the prospective study consisted of cDNA or gDNA derived from T cells, B-cell-depleted T cells, or PBMCs. The repertoires were released in a freely available public database meant as a resource for research on the immune response to SARS-CoV-2. Where available, HLA class I and class II types were obtained from metadata supplied by the sample provider rather than from assay-based typing.

TCRbeta CDR3 regions were amplified from genomic DNA by means of the immunoSEQ Assay, a bias-controlled multiplex PCR. Per the authors' processing: The number of nucleated cells in each sample was estimated by amplification of reference gene primers within the assay. To quantify the absolute abundance of each unique TCRbeta CDR3 rearrangement, sequence reads were collapsed and filtered. For each sample, productive Simpson clonality was calculated as the square root of Simpson's diversity index across productive rearrangements. The table comes from immuneACCESS by way of TCRdb, which keeps in-frame sequences with V and J called. Part of the clones is missing from these tables; in studies checked, under half for an unresolved V gene and the rest for unknown reasons. That table gives V, J and clone size, and the DNA gave D and trimming. The sample records about 110,000 clones, 85% to 90% of which are singletons. About 1.1% of the sample comes from the top ten.

Results and caveats for the whole study, not just this receptor: Clinical and demographic metadata were provided uncurated, with the amount varying by source and participant.

Whole blood was collected in K2EDTA tubes by collaborating institutions according to the institutions' own protocols. For TCRbeta analysis, collaborator samples were shipped as frozen whole blood, as isolated PBMCs, or as DNA extracted from either sample type. The CDR3 measures 14 amino acids from cysteine to phenylalanine. Only the CDR3 DNA is retained, 42 bases long and in frame from the first base. V is clipped by 6 bases and J by 1 base, and the sequence between their germline boundaries is 12 bases long. The germline V gene (reference sequence) supplies CDR1 MNHEY and CDR2 SMNVEV. As for this clone: Its antigen specificity is not known. No base quality information exists; no much larger clone differs at one position.

Sequences were obtained from peripheral blood. The sequence derives from a human donor in a cohort sampled during active COVID-19. The chain joins TRBV27 to TRBJ1-2; the D gene cannot be resolved reliably. The encoded CDR3 is CASRTGGVNYGYTF. The bases are TGTGCCAGCAGGACCGGCGGGGTTAACTATGGCTACACCTTC.